What follows are 30 T cell receptor beta chains derived from one specimen sequenced in a study of T-cell reconstitution after alpha-beta-depleted transplantation in children. TCRbeta library construction was performed incorporating unique molecular identifiers. A single record per CDR3 protein comes from TCRdb applying MiXCR to the PCR reads. Of approximately 630,000 distinct CDR3 sequences listed, around 13% were seen once; the top ten hold 0.75% to 0.85%. Specimen: PBMCs, collected before TCRalphabeta/CD19-depleted stem cell transplant. The receptors were gathered from a girl aged 2 to 10 with congenital amegakaryocytic thrombocytopenia, due to receive a stem cell transplant.

The rearrangement links TRBV5-1 to TRBJ2-4; TRBD2 agrees at 9 bases. This CDR3 is 14 amino acids long. V dropped 4 bases and J dropped 6; count of bases not matched to a gene: 5. Germline V lookup: CDR1 SGHRS, CDR2 YFSETQ. CDR3 DNA: TGCGCCAGCAGCGGTGGCGGGGGGGGAAACATTCAGTACTTC. Its translation: CASSGGGGGNIQYF.

The gene calls are TRBV7-8 and TRBJ1-5; D remains ambiguous. The germline CDR1 and CDR2 sequences are SGHVS and FQNEAQ. This CDR3 region has 16 residues. Trimming took 5 bases from V and 1 from J, leaving 15 bases between them. The DNA of the CDR3 is TGTGCCAGCAGCCCACAACTACGGCAGAGCAATCAGCCCCAGCATTTT. This codes for CASSPQLRQSNQPQHF.

Many counts were recorded for this clonotype. The gene calls are TRBV5-1 and TRBJ2-7; D is unclear. This CDR3 spans 12 amino acids. With 4 bases removed from V and 4 bases from J, the gap between germline ends came to 9 bases. The germline gives CDR1 SGHRS, CDR2 YFSETQ. In nucleotides, the CDR3 is TGCGCCAGCAGCCCAGGAAGATACGAGCAGTACTTC. It specifies CASSPGRYEQYF.

Only a few counts were recorded for this clonotype. This sequence joins TRBV5-5 and TRBJ1-5; D remains ambiguous. V lost 2 bases and J lost 6, with 12 bases in between. The CDR3 spans 14 residues. Germline V gene data show CDR1 as SGHKS and CDR2 as YYEKEE (reference sequence). The CDR3 DNA reads TGTGCCAGCAGCTTTTTCCAGGTCGGTCAGCCCCAGCATTTT. Translation gives CASSFFQVGQPQHF. Combining the CDR3 with reference TRBV5-5 and TRBJ1-5 gives the whole variable domain DAGVTQSPTHLIKTRGQQVTLRCSPISGHKSVSWYQQVLGQGPQFIFQYYEKEERGRGNFPDRFSARQFPNYSSELNVNALLLGDSALYLCASSFFQVGQPQHFGDGTRLSIL.

This clonotype was observed at least ten times. The chain is built from TRBV20-1 and TRBJ2-7; 11 bases align to TRBD1. Germline lookup yields CDR1 DFQATT and CDR2 SNEGSKA (reference sequence). The junction had 1 base not matched to a gene; V was cut back by 3 bases and J by 3 bases. This CDR3 region has 13 residues. CDR3 DNA: TGCAGTGCTAGCGGGACAGGGGGCTACGAGCAGTACTTC. Translating gives CSASGTGGYEQYF.

This clonotype was seen repeatedly, ten times or more. J is TRBJ2-5 and V is TRBV24-1; no clear D. V was clipped by 4 bases and J by 0 bases, with 5 bases between them. CDR1 KGHDR and CDR2 SFDVKD come from the germline V gene. The CDR3 has 13 residues. In DNA, the CDR3 is TGTGCCACCAGTGACTCGTACCAAGAGACCCAGTACTTC. It encodes CATSDSYQETQYF.

This clonotype was seen at least ten times. The chain carries TRBV5-1 and TRBJ2-4, with a possible D match to TRBD2 (6 bases). The length of the CDR3 is 16 residues. The V end lost 4 bases, the J end lost 1 base, and 15 bases lay between the germline ends. CDR1 SGHRS and CDR2 YFSETQ come from the germline V gene. CDR3 nucleotide sequence: TGCGCCAGCAGCGGACGGGAGAACTATGCCAAAAACATTCAGTACTTC. Translating gives CASSGRENYAKNIQYF.

This clonotype came up many times. The chain couples TRBV6-1 to TRBJ1-5; no clear D. CDR1 MNHNS and CDR2 SASEGT come from the germline V gene. The CDR3 consists of 14 residues. With 3 bases removed from V and 3 bases from J, the gap between germline ends came to 9 bases. The CDR3 is CASSDGVFNQPQHF. CDR3 DNA: TGTGCCAGCAGTGATGGGGTTTTCAATCAGCCCCAGCATTTT.

In this sample, this clonotype turned up many times. The chain carries TRBV20-1 and TRBJ2-1; D is undetermined. Per germline, CDR1 DFQATT and CDR2 SNEGSKA (reference sequence). Trimming stripped 4 bases from V and 9 bases from J, with 10 bases between. The CDR3 extends over 11 amino acids. DNA of the CDR3: TGCAGTGCTACGGCGGCTGGTGAGCAGTTCTTC. Its protein product is CSATAAGEQFF.

This clonotype was counted at least ten times. The CDR3 loop reads CASSRVSGVTDTQYF. The CDR3 DNA follows: TGCGCCAGCAGTAGGGTTTCAGGTGTCACAGATACGCAGTATTTT. V is TRBV5-1 and J is TRBJ2-3, with D hard to call. The CDR3 consists of 15 residues. CDR1 and CDR2 (germline): SGHRS, YFSETQ. The ends were cut back, 5 bases at V and 2 bases at J, with 15 bases in the middle.

There are a few counts of this clonotype. The rearrangement uses TRBV20-1 and TRBJ2-1; 9 bases line up with TRBD2. CDR3 size: 16 residues. Trimming took 4 bases from V and 9 from J; bases not matched to a gene: 16. The germline V gene has CDR1 DFQATT and CDR2 SNEGSKA (reference sequence). In DNA, the CDR3 is TGCAGTGCTAATTTTGTTGGTAGCGGGAGAGATAGTGAGCAGTTCTTC. Amino acid sequence: CSANFVGSGRDSEQFF.

In its sample, this clonotype was seen a few times. CDR3 residues: CASSLAGSGRPFHEQFF. The DNA for the CDR3 is TGCGCCAGCAGCTTGGCAGGTAGCGGGAGGCCCTTCCATGAGCAGTTCTTC. The chain joins TRBV5-1 to TRBJ2-1, with 10 bases that match TRBD2. This CDR3 spans 17 amino acids. Trimming took 0 bases from V and 8 from J; bases not matched to a gene: 11. CDR1 and CDR2 from the germline V gene are SGHRS and YFSETQ.

V is TRBV5-1 and J is TRBJ2-1; 7 bases agree with TRBD2. The germline CDR1 and CDR2 sequences are SGHRS and YFSETQ. V lost 2 bases and J lost 10; bases outside the gene matches: 9. The CDR3 length is 14 residues. The CDR3 nucleotides are TGCGCCAGCAGCTTCGGGGGAGGGCCGAAGGAGCAGTTCTTC. Translated, it gives CASSFGGGPKEQFF.

There are a few counts of this clonotype. The chain is built from TRBV11-3 and TRBJ2-1, with D possibly being TRBD1 (5 bases). Trimming cost V 0 bases and J 6 bases, with 12 bases left between them. Looked up from germline, CDR1 is SGHNT and CDR2 is YENEEA. The CDR3 sequence is 15 residues long. CDR3 region: CASSLEGARVNEQFF. Here the CDR3 DNA reads TGTGCCAGCAGCTTAGAAGGGGCTCGTGTCAATGAGCAGTTCTTC.

There are many counts of this clonotype. The genes are TRBV12-3 or TRBV12-4 and TRBJ2-3; D gene uncertain. Trimming cost V 3 bases and J 0 bases, with 13 bases left between them. The length of the CDR3 is 16 residues. The CDR3: CASSFFRPSSTDTQYF. The CDR3 DNA sequence: TGTGCCAGCAGTTTTTTTAGGCCATCCAGCACAGATACGCAGTATTTT.

This clonotype was seen many times. V is TRBV6-5 and J is TRBJ1-1, with D perhaps TRBD1 (5 bases). CDR1 is MNHEY, CDR2 SVGAGI, per germline. V was clipped by 6 bases and J by 8 bases, with 10 bases between them. This CDR3 is 11 amino acids long. Written as DNA, the CDR3 is TGTGCCAGCAGCAGGGCGGGGGAAGCTTTCTTT. Protein product: CASSRAGEAFF.

This clonotype appeared many times. The gene calls are TRBV20-1 and TRBJ1-6; the match to TRBD1 covers 11 bases. Germline V CDR1 and CDR2: DFQATT, SNEGSKA (reference sequence). The CDR3 totals 13 residues. V lost 5 bases, J lost 8 bases, and 2 bases stayed unmatched. The CDR3, as DNA: TGCAGTGCTCGGGACAGGGGGGATTCACCCCTCCACTTT. This encodes CSARDRGDSPLHF.

V usage is TRBV12-3 or TRBV12-4 and J usage is TRBJ2-1; 8 nucleotides line up with TRBD2. This CDR3 contains 16 residues. J gave up 6 bases and V 6 bases, and 13 bases lay outside the gene matches. CDR3 sequence reads: CASSPGTRKRSNEQFF. The CDR3 DNA is TGTGCCAGCAGCCCCGGGACTAGGAAGAGGAGCAATGAGCAGTTCTTC.

Comment on this clonotype: A single base separates this from a much larger clone, so it may be a read error. J is TRBJ1-5 and V is TRBV20-1, with D tentatively TRBD1 (5 bases). The CDR3 is 15 amino acids. V lost 5 bases and J lost 0, with 14 bases in between. Germline V gives CDR1 DFQATT, CDR2 SNEGSKA (reference sequence). DNA for the CDR3: TGCAGTGCTCCACCCGCGGGGGTTAGCAATCAGCCCCAGCATTTT. Residues: CSAPPAGVSNQPQHF.

CDR3 DNA sequence: TGTGCCAGCAGCTTAGAAGGGGGAGTGGAGGCTGAAAAACTGTTTTTT. It is translated as CASSLEGGVEAEKLFF. The chain is built from TRBV11-1 and TRBJ1-4; D is possibly TRBD1 (6 bases). The CDR3 contains 16 residues. The ends were cut back, 1 base at V and 7 bases at J, with 16 bases in the middle. Germline V gene sequence: CDR1 SGHAT, CDR2 FQDESV (reference sequence).

This clonotype was detected ten times or more. This rearrangement joins TRBV10-3 to TRBJ2-5; 10 nucleotides match TRBD1. The CDR3 has 20 amino acids. Losses at the gene ends were 0 bases for V and 5 bases for J; bases not matched to a gene: 18. Per germline, CDR1 ENHRY and CDR2 SYGVKD. The chain's CDR3 is CAISESIVSSDRGRKETQYF. CDR3 in DNA: TGTGCCATCAGTGAGTCGATTGTGTCCTCCGACAGGGGGCGAAAGGAGACCCAGTACTTC.

At least ten counts were recorded for this clonotype. CDR3 in amino acids: CSVLRGARNEQFF. CDR3 coding DNA: TGCAGTGTCCTACGGGGGGCGCGCAATGAGCAGTTCTTC. This chain links TRBV20-1 with TRBJ2-1; perhaps TRBD2 as D (7 bases). This CDR3 is built from 13 residues. Germline V gene sequence: CDR1 DFQATT, CDR2 SNEGSKA (reference sequence). V lost 7 bases, J lost 6 bases, and 16 bases lay in between.

This clonotype was observed at least ten times. This rearrangement joins TRBV12-3 or TRBV12-4 to TRBJ2-6; D ambiguous. The CDR3 consists of 13 residues. Trimming pared 7 bases from V and 3 bases from J, leaving 7 bases between. CDR3 loop: CASKVSGANVLTF. CDR3 coding DNA: TGTGCCAGCAAGGTCAGTGGGGCCAACGTCCTGACTTTC.

This clonotype turned up a few times. V is TRBV7-2 and J is TRBJ2-5, with D possibly being TRBD1 or TRBD2 (6 bases each). The CDR3 totals 15 residues. CDR1 and CDR2 from the germline V gene are SGHTA and FQGNSA. The V gene lost 7 bases and the J gene lost 5 bases, with 20 bases spanning the gap. The CDR3 loop is CASTKGGRGLETQYF. The CDR3 region has the DNA TGTGCCAGCACCAAGGGGGGTCGGGGGCTCGAGACCCAGTACTTC.

The chain has TRBV11-3 and TRBJ2-2; 10 bases align to TRBD1. This CDR3 has 14 residues. The V segment lost 5 bases and the J segment 9 bases; nucleotides outside the gene matches: 6. CDR1 and CDR2 (germline): SGHNT, YENEEA. The CDR3 nucleotides read TGTGCCAGCAGCCGACAGGGGGCAAGGAGGGAGCTGTTTTTT. Its protein product is CASSRQGARRELFF.

The chain links TRBV6-5 to TRBJ2-7; TRBD1 might be the D (5 bases). The germline CDR1 and CDR2 sequences are MNHEY and SVGAGI. The ends were cut back, 0 bases at V and 4 bases at J, with 13 bases in the middle. The CDR3 extends over 15 amino acids. CDR3 DNA sequence: TGTGCCAGCAGTTACTCACCAGTCCAGGGATACGAGCAGTACTTC. This translates into CASSYSPVQGYEQYF.

In this sample, this clonotype turned up many times. The genes are TRBV29-1 and TRBJ2-7; 7 bases match TRBD2. The V gene end was trimmed by 3 bases and the J gene end by 7 bases; junction bases not matched to a gene: 9. The CDR3 is 13 amino acids. The V gene's germline CDR1 is SQVTM and CDR2 ANQGSEA. For the CDR3, the DNA is TGCAGCGTTGAGAAGGCGGGAGAGGGAGAGCAGTACTTC. Residues: CSVEKAGEGEQYF.

This clonotype was detected ten times or more. This chain joins TRBV20-1 and TRBJ1-4, with TRBD1 matching 9 bases. CDR3 length equals 14 residues. Losses at the gene ends were 1 base for V and 4 bases for J; bases not matched to a gene: 1. Germline assignment: CDR1 DFQATT and CDR2 SNEGSKA (reference sequence). The CDR3 sequence: CSARVGQGNEKLFF. CDR3 DNA: TGCAGTGCTAGAGTGGGACAGGGTAATGAAAAACTGTTTTTT.

V usage is TRBV6-5 and J usage is TRBJ2-7, with 10 bases identical to TRBD1. The CDR3 is 16 residues long. V lost 2 bases and J lost 3; bases outside the gene matches: 7. Looked up from germline, CDR1 is MNHEY and CDR2 is SVGAGI. CDR3 protein: CASSYRMGQGYYEQYF. In DNA, the CDR3 is TGTGCCAGCAGTTACAGGATGGGACAGGGGTACTACGAGCAGTACTTC.

This chain joins TRBV10-2 and TRBJ2-7, with D perhaps being TRBD1 or TRBD2 (6 bases each). The CDR3 is 13 residues long. Per germline, CDR1 WSHSY and CDR2 SAAADI. Trimming pared 6 bases from V and 3 bases from J, leaving 12 bases between. The CDR3 protein is CASRGGPNYEQYF. CDR3 DNA: TGCGCCAGCAGGGGGGGCCCCAACTACGAGCAGTACTTC.